Ten or more counts support the clone carrying this T cell receptor beta chain. The entry originates in a study of T cells after yellow fever vaccination. Losses at the gene ends were 11 bases for V and 1 base for J; bases not matched to a gene: 3. CDR1 and CDR2 from the germline V gene are MNHEY and SVGEGT. CDR3 length: 13 amino acids. A single record per CDR3 protein comes from TCRdb applying MiXCR to the 5' RACE reads. The profile shows tens of thousands of distinct CDR3 sequences, 6% to 8.5% of them singletons. The chain recombines TRBV6-2 or TRBV6-3 with TRBJ2-2; 8 bases align to TRBD1. The clonotype was recovered from a man younger than 35 who received the YFV17D yellow fever vaccine. The sample in question was PBMCs, either bulk or a sorted T-cell subset (CD4+, CD8+, memory, or dextramer-sorted; not recorded which), obtained on the day of the first yellow fever vaccination. The CDR3 DNA follows: TGTGCCGGGGGGACAGGGAACACCGGGGAGCTGTTTTTT. Its translation is CAGGTGNTGELFF.